Each of the 27 T cell receptor beta chains below was sequenced from the same sample in a study of T cell responses to AZD1222 COVID-19 vaccine. Only in-frame clones appear in the TCRdb table, and some are missing; sequencing was by immunoSEQ multiplex PCR. The table shows 50,000 to 65,000 clones, with over 85% occurring only once. The source material was peripheral blood, sampled on day 0 of AZD1222 vaccination. Every receptor here comes from an adult in good health.

The chain recombines TRBV19 with TRBJ1-2, with 9 bases identical to TRBD1. V was clipped by 5 bases and J by 5 bases; unmatched bases: 3. Germline CDR1 is LNHDA and CDR2 is SQIVND (reference sequence). The CDR3 is 13 amino acids. For the CDR3, the DNA is TGTGCCAGTAGTGGACAGGGGATTTATGGCTACACCTTC. This encodes CASSGQGIYGYTF.

This clone has just one count. The rearrangement joins TRBV9 to TRBJ2-5; D may match TRBD1 or TRBD2 (5 bases each). V shed 2 bases and J shed 1 base, with 6 bases lying between them. This CDR3 has 13 residues. The germline V gene has CDR1 SGDLS and CDR2 YYNGEE. As DNA, the CDR3 is TGTGCCAGCAGCGTCGGGACCCAAGAGACCCAGTACTTC. Translation gives CASSVGTQETQYF.

The V gene is TRBV14, the J gene TRBJ1-4; no reliable D call. Germline V gene data show CDR1 as SGHDN and CDR2 as FVKESK. V lost 1 base, J lost 5 bases, and 11 bases lay in between. The CDR3 has 15 residues. The CDR3 region has the DNA TGTGCCAGCAGCCAAGTTACAGCGGACAATGAAAAACTGTTTTTT. Protein product: CASSQVTADNEKLFF.

The J gene is TRBJ1-1, the V gene TRBV6-1; D is unresolved. Germline CDR1 and CDR2: MNHNS and SASEGT. Trimming shortened V by 2 bases and J by 8 bases, and 12 bases separated the two germline ends. This CDR3 is 13 amino acids long. The CDR3 DNA follows: TGTGCCAGCAGTGAACGCAGGCGCCCCGAAGCTTTCTTT. It translates to CASSERRRPEAFF.

This chain connects TRBV12-5 to TRBJ1-5; unclear D gene. CDR1 and CDR2 (germline): LGHNT, FRNRAP. The CDR3 loop spans 16 amino acids. V was clipped by 7 bases and J by 0 bases, with 16 bases between them. CDR3 sequence (DNA): TGTGCTAGTGCCGCACGTGGAACCTATAGCAATCAGCCCCAGCATTTT. Amino acids: CASAARGTYSNQPQHF.

This chain connects TRBV3-1 (or the pseudogene TRBV3-2) to TRBJ1-6, with D possibly TRBD1 on 6 matching bases. Deletions cut 1 base from V and 8 bases from J, with 9 bases between. Looked up from germline, CDR1 is LGHDT and CDR2 is YNNKEL (reference sequence). The length of the CDR3 is 14 residues. Here the CDR3 reads CASSQVAGDSPLHF. The DNA for the CDR3 is TGTGCCAGCAGCCAAGTGGCAGGGGATTCACCCCTCCACTTT.

V is TRBV5-6 and J is TRBJ1-3; 8 bases are a match to TRBD1. The CDR3 consists of 15 residues. Germline V CDR1 and CDR2: SGHDT, YYEEEE. Trimming took 4 bases from V and 5 from J; bases not matched to a gene: 8. The CDR3 bases are TGTGCCAGCAGCGGTGGACAGGGCTTTAGAAACACCATATATTTT. This sequence encodes CASSGGQGFRNTIYF.

The gene calls are TRBV15 and TRBJ1-1; tentative D call: TRBD1 (6 bases). The CDR3 totals 15 residues. Germline V gene data show CDR1 as LNHNV and CDR2 as YYDKDF (reference sequence). Trimming pared 4 bases from V and 6 bases from J, leaving 18 bases between. The CDR3 bases are TGTGCCACCAGCACCGAGAACCAGGGGATTGCTGAAGCTTTCTTT. Residues: CATSTENQGIAEAFF.

The chain uses TRBV5-1 and TRBJ1-2, with 10 positions matching TRBD1. Germline lookup yields CDR1 SGHRS and CDR2 YFSETQ. J was trimmed by 8 bases and V by 0 bases; bases with no gene match: 4. The CDR3 is 14 amino acids. The CDR3 bases are TGCGCCAGCAGCTTGGAGGGACAGGGGAACGGCTACACCTTC. Translation: CASSLEGQGNGYTF.

The sample holds one count of this clone. The chain combines TRBV7-9 with TRBJ2-3, with D possibly being TRBD2 (6 bases). Germline lookup yields CDR1 SEHNR and CDR2 FQNEAQ (reference sequence). V shed 5 bases and J shed 5 bases, with 14 bases lying between them. The CDR3 runs 14 residues. The CDR3 coding sequence is TGTGCCAGCAGCCAAACTAGCTTCAAAGATACGCAGTATTTT. It yields the protein CASSQTSFKDTQYF.

The chain is built from TRBV3-1 (or the pseudogene TRBV3-2) and TRBJ1-5, with a tentative D call TRBD1 (5 bases). Trimming removed 4 bases at V and 4 bases at J, with 8 bases between. This CDR3 comprises 13 residues. The germline gives CDR1 LGHDT, CDR2 YNNKEL (reference sequence). CDR3 in amino acids: CASSPRTNQPQHF. DNA for the CDR3: TGTGCCAGCAGCCCCCGGACAAATCAGCCCCAGCATTTT.

The chain uses TRBV4-2 and TRBJ1-1; D gene uncertain. The CDR3 consists of 15 residues. The germline gives CDR1 LGHNA, CDR2 YNFKEQ. Trimming removed 3 bases at V and 1 base at J, with 12 bases between. CDR3 nucleotide sequence: TGTGCCAGCAGCCAGCCGACTGGGCCGAACACTGAAGCTTTCTTT. Translated, it gives CASSQPTGPNTEAFF.

V usage is TRBV2 and J usage is TRBJ1-3, with D tentatively TRBD1 (6 bases). V lost 8 bases to trimming and J lost 2 bases, with 7 bases between them. The CDR3 consists of 12 residues. Germline V gene lookup returns CDR1 SNHLY and CDR2 FYNNEI. CDR3 protein: CASAGAGNTIYF. CDR3 DNA sequence: TGTGCCAGCGCAGGGGCTGGAAACACCATATATTTT.

The genes are TRBV2 and TRBJ2-3, with D possibly TRBD2 on 7 matching bases. The CDR3 runs to 14 residues. Germline loops: CDR1 SNHLY, CDR2 FYNNEI. V was cut by 4 bases and J by 4 bases, with 12 bases left in between. Here the CDR3 DNA reads TGTGCCAGCAGTGGGGGGGGGCCAGCAGATACGCAGTATTTT. Its translation: CASSGGGPADTQYF.

The J gene is TRBJ2-7, the V gene TRBV6-5; 7 bases map to TRBD2. Germline trimming cut 6 bases from V and 5 bases from J; bases unmatched to any gene: 13. The CDR3 runs 15 residues. Germline-derived CDR1 and CDR2 are MNHEY and SVGAGI. CDR3 in amino acids: CASSPPRVRGDEQYF. The DNA of the CDR3 is TGTGCCAGCAGCCCCCCCCGGGTCCGGGGGGACGAGCAGTACTTC.

This chain uses TRBV5-1 with TRBJ1-4; TRBD1 might be the D (5 bases). With 0 bases removed from V and 0 bases from J, the gap between germline ends came to 6 bases. The CDR3 loop spans 15 amino acids. The germline gives CDR1 SGHRS, CDR2 YFSETQ. This CDR3 reads CASSLGQPTNEKLFF. The CDR3 DNA is TGCGCCAGCAGCTTGGGACAGCCAACTAATGAAAAACTGTTTTTT. The full variable domain, its missing parts supplied by reference TRBV5-1 and TRBJ1-4, is KAGVTQTPRYLIKTRGQQVTLSCSPISGHRSVSWYQQTPGQGLQFLFEYFSETQRNKGNFPGRFSGRQFSNSRSEMNVSTLELGDSALYLCASSLGQPTNEKLFFGSGTQLSVL.

This chain links TRBV4-1 with TRBJ2-1; D is perhaps TRBD1 (5 bases). The V gene lost 0 bases and the J gene lost 0 bases, with 9 bases spanning the gap. Germline V gene lookup returns CDR1 MGHRA and CDR2 YSYEKL. The CDR3 consists of 16 residues. CDR3 residues: CASSQDGASSYNEQFF. The CDR3 nucleotides read TGCGCCAGCAGCCAAGATGGGGCGTCCTCCTACAATGAGCAGTTCTTC.

This clone was seen only a few times. The rearrangement links TRBV7-6 to TRBJ2-7, with TRBD1 matching over 11 bases. V lost 1 base and J lost 6; bases outside the gene matches: 2. Germline CDR1 is SGHVS and CDR2 is FNYEAQ. CDR3 length: 14 amino acids. The CDR3 DNA reads TGTGCCAGCAGCTTAGAGGACAGGGGGCTCGAGCAGTACTTC. The encoded protein is CASSLEDRGLEQYF.

In its sample, this clone was seen a few times. The chain uses TRBV7-9 and TRBJ2-3; either TRBD1 or TRBD2 may fit D (5 bases each). This CDR3 has 15 residues. CDR1 and CDR2 from the germline V gene are SEHNR and FQNEAQ (reference sequence). V gave up 5 bases and J gave up 1 base, with 13 bases separating them. The CDR3: CASSPRDLRTDTQYF. DNA of the CDR3: TGTGCCAGCAGCCCCCGGGACCTACGCACAGATACGCAGTATTTT.

The chain carries TRBV5-1 and TRBJ2-2; D is perhaps TRBD2 (7 bases). V lost 4 bases and J 6 bases, leaving 10 bases between the germline ends. The CDR3 contains 13 residues. CDR1 and CDR2 (germline): SGHRS, YFSETQ. CDR3 sequence reads: CASSTGGAGELFF. The CDR3 bases are TGCGCCAGCAGCACGGGGGGCGCCGGGGAGCTGTTTTTT.

This clone was seen once. V is TRBV5-1 and J is TRBJ2-7; D unclear. In germline, CDR1 is SGHRS, CDR2 YFSETQ. The CDR3 sequence is 14 residues long. V was pared by 0 bases and J by 2 bases, with 9 bases between. Here the CDR3 DNA reads TGCGCCAGCAGCTTGGGACACCCAACCTACGAGCAGTACTTC. The encoded protein is CASSLGHPTYEQYF. Looking up the rest from reference TRBV5-1 and TRBJ2-7 gives the full variable domain: KAGVTQTPRYLIKTRGQQVTLSCSPISGHRSVSWYQQTPGQGLQFLFEYFSETQRNKGNFPGRFSGRQFSNSRSEMNVSTLELGDSALYLCASSLGHPTYEQYFGPGTRLTVT.

V gene TRBV20-1 combines with J gene TRBJ2-4, with TRBD1 matching over 9 bases. The germline gives CDR1 DFQATT, CDR2 SNEGSKA (reference sequence). Trimming cost V 3 bases and J 0 bases; bases outside gene matches: 6. CDR3 size: 16 residues. For the CDR3, the DNA is TGCAGTGCTAGTGCCGGGACAGGGTTAGCCAAAAACATTCAGTACTTC. Amino acids: CSASAGTGLAKNIQYF.

This clone was counted once. V and J are TRBV7-2 and TRBJ1-2; D gene uncertain. CDR1 and CDR2 (germline): SGHTA, FQGNSA. This CDR3 region has 15 residues. V was pared by 5 bases and J by 7 bases, with 20 bases between. Written as DNA, the CDR3 is TGTGCCAGCAGCCCCACCCCGGGTTCCATTTTTGGCTACACCTTC. It codes for CASSPTPGSIFGYTF.

The chain employs TRBV5-1 and TRBJ1-4; D perhaps matches TRBD1 (6 bases). This CDR3 comprises 15 residues. V lost 3 bases and J lost 7, with 16 bases in between. The germline V gene encodes CDR1 SGHRS and CDR2 YFSETQ. CDR3: CASSSQGQAGEKLFF. CDR3 bases: TGCGCCAGCAGCTCCCAGGGGCAGGCGGGTGAAAAACTGTTTTTT.

V is TRBV7-9 and J is TRBJ1-2; D not resolved. Germline CDR1 SEHNR, CDR2 FQNEAQ (reference sequence). The CDR3 has 14 amino acids. Trimming shortened V by 5 bases and J by 1 base, and 11 bases separated the two germline ends. CDR3 coding DNA: TGTGCCAGCAGCGCCTCGAACGATAACTATGGCTACACCTTC. Protein sequence: CASSASNDNYGYTF.

V is TRBV2 and J is TRBJ1-5, with TRBD1 identical over 8 bases. V lost 5 bases and J lost 0; bases outside the gene matches: 3. The CDR3 has 15 amino acids. CDR1 and CDR2 from the germline V gene are SNHLY and FYNNEI. In nucleotides, the CDR3 is TGTGCCAGCAGTCGACAGGGGACTAGCAATCAGCCCCAGCATTTT. Its translation is CASSRQGTSNQPQHF.

This chain joins TRBV6-5 and TRBJ1-4; TRBD1 matches at 9 bases. Unmatched junction bases numbered 5, after V lost 6 bases and J lost 6 bases. From germline, CDR1 is MNHEY and CDR2 SVGAGI. The CDR3 spans 14 residues. CDR3: CASRPGQGHEKLFF. The CDR3 nucleotides read TGTGCCAGCAGGCCGGGACAGGGCCATGAAAAACTGTTTTTT.